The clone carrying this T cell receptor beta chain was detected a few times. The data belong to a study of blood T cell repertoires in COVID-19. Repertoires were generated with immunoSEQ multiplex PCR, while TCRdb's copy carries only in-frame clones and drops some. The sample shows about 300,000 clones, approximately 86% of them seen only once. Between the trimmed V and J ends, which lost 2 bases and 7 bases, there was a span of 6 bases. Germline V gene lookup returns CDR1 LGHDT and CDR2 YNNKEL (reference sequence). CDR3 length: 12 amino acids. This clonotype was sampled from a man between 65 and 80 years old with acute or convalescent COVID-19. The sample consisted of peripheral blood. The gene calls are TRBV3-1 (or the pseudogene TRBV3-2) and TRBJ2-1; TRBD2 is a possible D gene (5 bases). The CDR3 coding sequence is TGTGCCAGCAGCCAAAGAGGGAATGAGCAGTTCTTC. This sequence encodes CASSQRGNEQFF.